What follows describes a single TCR beta chain. A much larger clone lies one base from this, so it may be a read error. This specimen belongs to a study of tumor-infiltrating lymphocytes in primary liver carcinoma. The CDR3 runs 15 residues. Trimming cost V 3 bases and J 4 bases; bases outside gene matches: 7. From germline, CDR1 is SQVTM and CDR2 ANQGSEA. The template, approximately 500 ng total RNA, yielded TCR beta cDNA made with a constant-region primer. Amplification in three nested multiplex PCR rounds with slightly modified ARM-PCR gave rise to TCR beta libraries. For approximately 10 cycles apiece, the opening two PCR rounds ran with TRBV1-TRBV30 forward primers and a C-beta reverse primer. TCRdb re-analysed the multiplex PCR reads in MiXCR, keeping a single row per CDR3 protein. Found here are around 29,000 distinct CDR3 sequences, about 82% of them singletons; the top ten hold 36%. Without any cell sorting, roughly 18-31 mg of bulk tissue yielded co-extracted RNA and DNA.

The V and J genes are TRBV29-1 and TRBJ2-1; TRBD1 agrees at 9 bases. This receptor was identified in a man aged 40-55 years with primary liver carcinoma and hepatitis B virus infection. Sequencing input: liver tumor tissue from sampling region 5. Subset described: tumor region T5, tumor centre. The DNA of the CDR3 is TGCAGCGTTGAGCGCCAGGACAGGGGTTACAATGAGCAGTTCTTC. Translating it yields CSVERQDRGYNEQFF.